This passage covers 20 T cell receptor beta chains from one sample sequenced in a study of neurological immune-mediated disorders. TCRdb recomputed calls from the 5' RACE reads with MiXCR, one row per CDR3 protein. The sample holds 70,000 to 95,000 distinct CDR3 sequences, roughly an eighth seen once. Sequencing was performed on PBMCs. Source of these receptors: a woman in her forties or fifties in good health.

This clonotype appeared a few times. Written as DNA, the CDR3 is TGCGCCAGCAGCTACGGGGGGCGGAGCACAGATACGCAGTATTTT. Its protein product is CASSYGGRSTDTQYF. This chain uses TRBV5-1 with TRBJ2-3, with a weak D call TRBD2 (7 bases). V lost 3 bases, J lost 0 bases, and 11 bases lay in between. Germline CDR1 reads SGHRS; CDR2 reads YFSETQ. The CDR3 has 15 residues.

This clonotype was recorded at least ten times. The J gene is TRBJ2-1, the V gene TRBV5-1; D ambiguous. CDR1 SGHRS and CDR2 YFSETQ come from the germline V gene. This CDR3 is built from 15 residues. Trimming took 2 bases from V and 0 from J, leaving 9 bases between them. The DNA for the CDR3 is TGCGCCAGCAGCTTCCAAGCCGGCTCCTACAATGAGCAGTTCTTC. Translating gives CASSFQAGSYNEQFF. Full variable domain (remainder filled in from reference TRBV5-1 and TRBJ2-1): KAGVTQTPRYLIKTRGQQVTLSCSPISGHRSVSWYQQTPGQGLQFLFEYFSETQRNKGNFPGRFSGRQFSNSRSEMNVSTLELGDSALYLCASSFQAGSYNEQFFGPGTRLTVL.

The sample holds many counts of this clonotype. The chain links TRBV27 to TRBJ2-7; 8 positions match TRBD1. Trimming took 5 bases from V and 3 from J; bases not matched to a gene: 12. Germline V gene sequence: CDR1 MNHEY, CDR2 SMNVEV (reference sequence). The CDR3 runs 16 residues. The CDR3: CASSPGTGQGNYEQYF. CDR3 bases: TGTGCCAGCAGTCCGGGGACAGGACAGGGAAACTACGAGCAGTACTTC.

Remarks on this clonotype: Just one base apart from a much larger clone, this may be a read error. The CDR3 reads CACSLGGALNTEAFF. As DNA, the CDR3 is TGTGCCTGCAGCTTAGGGGGGGCTTTGAACACTGAAGCTTTCTTT. The chain joins TRBV11-2 to TRBJ1-1; D possibly corresponds to TRBD1 (6 bases). CDR1 is SGHAT and CDR2 is FQNNGV in the germline V gene. This CDR3 is 15 amino acids long.

This clonotype has a count of ten or more. CDR3 sequence: CSARDSITKNIQYF. For the CDR3, the DNA is TGCAGTGCCCGGGACAGTATAACCAAAAACATTCAGTACTTC. This chain links TRBV20-1 with TRBJ2-4, with 7 bases lining up with TRBD1. J lost 2 bases, V lost 6 bases, and 7 bases had no gene match. Germline CDR1 and CDR2: DFQATT and SNEGSKA (reference sequence). The CDR3 loop spans 14 amino acids.

This clonotype was picked up many times. CDR3 loop: CSASGSNQPQHF. Written as DNA, the CDR3 is TGCAGCGCCTCCGGGAGCAATCAGCCCCAGCATTTT. The chain uses TRBV29-1 and TRBJ1-5; D not resolved. This CDR3 comprises 12 residues. The germline V and J ends were trimmed by 7 bases and 1 base, with 8 bases remaining between them. Per germline, CDR1 SQVTM and CDR2 ANQGSEA.

This clonotype has a count of ten or more. V is TRBV5-1 and J is TRBJ1-1; tentatively, D is TRBD1 (5 bases). Germline V gene sequence: CDR1 SGHRS, CDR2 YFSETQ. CDR3 size: 14 residues. V was shortened by 1 base and J by 4 bases, with 11 bases between the two germline ends. The CDR3 coding sequence is TGCGCCAGCAGCTTGCCTGGGGGGGGCACTGAAGCTTTCTTT. Its protein product is CASSLPGGGTEAFF.

The V gene is TRBV9, the J gene TRBJ1-6, with D possibly TRBD1 on 5 matching bases. The CDR3 is 19 amino acids. Deletions cut 0 bases from V and 0 bases from J, with 16 bases between. Germline CDR1 and CDR2: SGDLS and YYNGEE. The CDR3 nucleotides are TGTGCCAGCAGCGTAGAAGAAGGGACCGGTCGCTCCTATAATTCACCCCTCCACTTT. Protein product: CASSVEEGTGRSYNSPLHF.

Many counts were recorded for this clonotype. This rearrangement joins TRBV29-1 to TRBJ1-1; no firm D call. Germline CDR1 SQVTM, CDR2 ANQGSEA. V was cut by 3 bases and J by 11 bases, with 13 bases left in between. The CDR3 covers 11 residues. CDR3 residues: CSVEGNLLAFF. In DNA form, the CDR3 reads TGCAGCGTTGAGGGGAACTTGCTGGCTTTCTTT.

This clonotype was detected many times. J is TRBJ2-7 and V is TRBV7-2; 13 bases match TRBD2. Germline-derived CDR1 and CDR2 are SGHTA and FQGNSA. This CDR3 comprises 16 residues. V trimming: 2 bases; J trimming: 3 bases; junction bases outside the gene matches: 4. DNA of the CDR3: TGTGCCAGCAGCTTAACTAGCGGGGGGGATCACTACGAGCAGTACTTC. Amino acid sequence: CASSLTSGGDHYEQYF. Using reference TRBV7-2 and TRBJ2-7 for the parts outside the CDR3, the full variable domain is GAGVSQSPSNKVTEKGKDVELRCDPISGHTALYWYRQSLGQGLEFLIYFQGNSAPDKSGLPSDRFSAERTGGSVSTLTIQRTQQEDSAVYLCASSLTSGGDHYEQYFGPGTRLTVT.

This clonotype appeared many times. The chain combines TRBV10-3 with TRBJ1-5; D call uncertain. The CDR3 runs 12 residues. Germline V lookup: CDR1 ENHRY, CDR2 SYGVKD. V was cut by 3 bases and J by 4 bases, with 4 bases left in between. CDR3 sequence reads: CAISDRNQPQHF. In DNA form, the CDR3 reads TGTGCCATCAGTGACAGGAATCAGCCCCAGCATTTT.

This clonotype was seen at least ten times. V usage is TRBV5-5 and J usage is TRBJ2-5; D gene unclear. CDR3 length: 13 residues. The germline V gene encodes CDR1 SGHKS and CDR2 YYEKEE (reference sequence). The V end lost 1 base, the J end lost 5 bases, and 9 bases lay between the germline ends. Written as DNA, the CDR3 is TGTGCCAGCAGCTTGACGGGCCGGGAGACCCAGTACTTC. It encodes CASSLTGRETQYF.

This clonotype was seen at least ten times. The chain employs TRBV18 and TRBJ1-1, with D unresolved. The germline V and J ends were trimmed by 1 base and 6 bases, with 6 bases remaining between them. Per germline, CDR1 KGHSH and CDR2 LQKENI. The CDR3 totals 12 residues. The CDR3 loop is CASSPRAPEAFF. The CDR3 DNA follows: TGTGCCAGCTCACCACGGGCCCCTGAAGCTTTCTTT. The variable domain in full, completed from reference TRBV18 and TRBJ1-1, reads NAGVMQNPRHLVRRRGQEARLRCSPMKGHSHVYWYRQLPEEGLKFMVYLQKENIIDESGMPKERFSAEFPKEGPSILRIQQVVRGDSAAYFCASSPRAPEAFFGQGTRLTVV.

J is TRBJ2-6 and V is TRBV5-1; D not resolved. V lost 0 bases, J lost 1 base, and 5 bases lay in between. CDR1 SGHRS and CDR2 YFSETQ come from the germline V gene. This CDR3 is 15 amino acids long. Here the CDR3 DNA reads TGCGCCAGCAGCTTGGAAGGGTCTGGGGCCAACGTCCTGACTTTC. This sequence encodes CASSLEGSGANVLTF.

This clonotype occurred many times. At one boundary the junction diverges from the germline segment, which might be a read error. The chain couples TRBV6-1 to TRBJ2-7; the D is unclear. Germline V lookup: CDR1 MNHNS, CDR2 SASEGT. CDR3 length: 10 amino acids. The CDR3 DNA is TGTGCCAGCAGTGGTTCTGGATGGAACTTC. Its protein is CASSGSGWNF.

At least ten counts were recorded for this clonotype. The germline gene is not matched at one end of the junction; a read error may be the cause. The chain combines TRBV11-2 with TRBJ2-7; D remains ambiguous. The CDR3 is 10 residues long. CDR1 and CDR2 (germline): SGHAT, FQNNGV. CDR3 in amino acids: CASSLDRLIF. In nucleotides, the CDR3 is TGTGCCAGCAGCTTAGACCGACTCATCTTC.

As concerns this clonotype: A much larger clone differs by one base, so this may be a read error. V and J are TRBV21-1 and TRBJ2-7; the table's TRBD1 call for D was not verified on the DNA. TRBV21-1 is assigned pseudogene status. The CDR3 has 17 residues. The CDR3 DNA is TGTGCCAGCAGCAACAGGCTTGGCCAGTGGGGGCCTGGAGAGCAGTACTTC. This sequence encodes CASSNRLGQWGPGEQYF.

V gene TRBV4-2 combines with J gene TRBJ2-7; 9 bases are shared with TRBD2. Germline V gene data show CDR1 as LGHNA and CDR2 as YNFKEQ. The CDR3 runs to 18 residues. Losses at the gene ends were 1 base for V and 3 bases for J; bases not matched to a gene: 13. The CDR3: CASSQGPIRAGGNYEQYF. Written as DNA, the CDR3 is TGTGCCAGCAGCCAAGGACCGATAAGAGCGGGGGGCAACTACGAGCAGTACTTC.

This clonotype was counted ten times or more. The chain recombines TRBV5-6 with TRBJ1-1; perhaps TRBD1 as D (5 bases). The germline V gene has CDR1 SGHDT and CDR2 YYEEEE. The CDR3 has 16 amino acids. V was trimmed by 0 bases and J by 0 bases, leaving 12 bases between them. Here the CDR3 reads CASSLVSDRLNTEAFF. The CDR3 nucleotides are TGTGCCAGCAGCTTGGTCTCTGACAGATTGAACACTGAAGCTTTCTTT. Full variable domain (missing parts from reference TRBV5-6 and TRBJ1-1): DAGVTQSPTHLIKTRGQQVTLRCSPKSGHDTVSWYQQALGQGPQFIFQYYEEEERQRGNFPDRFSGHQFPNYSSELNVNALLLGDSALYLCASSLVSDRLNTEAFFGQGTRLTVV.

This clonotype was observed many times. DNA of the CDR3: TGCGCCAGCAGCTTTAGGACAGTTCCAGAGACCCAGTACTTC. Its protein is CASSFRTVPETQYF. The rearrangement uses TRBV5-1 and TRBJ2-5, with D possibly matching TRBD1 (6 bases). Looked up from germline, CDR1 is SGHRS and CDR2 is YFSETQ. This CDR3 has 14 amino acids. The V end lost 2 bases, the J end lost 4 bases, and 12 bases lay between the germline ends.